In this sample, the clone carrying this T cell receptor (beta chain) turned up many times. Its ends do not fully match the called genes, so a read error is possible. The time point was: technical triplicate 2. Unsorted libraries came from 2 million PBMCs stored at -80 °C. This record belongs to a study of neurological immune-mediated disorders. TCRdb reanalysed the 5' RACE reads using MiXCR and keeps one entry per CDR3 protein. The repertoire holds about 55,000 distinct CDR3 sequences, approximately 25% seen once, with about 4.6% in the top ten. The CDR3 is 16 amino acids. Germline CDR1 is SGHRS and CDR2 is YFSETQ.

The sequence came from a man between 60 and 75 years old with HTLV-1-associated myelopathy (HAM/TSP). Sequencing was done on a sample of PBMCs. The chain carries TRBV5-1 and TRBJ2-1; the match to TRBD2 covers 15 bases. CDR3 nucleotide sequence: TGCGTCAGCAGCTTGGCGGGACTAGCGGGAGGAGGTGAGCAGTTCTTC. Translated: CVSSLAGLAGGGEQFF.